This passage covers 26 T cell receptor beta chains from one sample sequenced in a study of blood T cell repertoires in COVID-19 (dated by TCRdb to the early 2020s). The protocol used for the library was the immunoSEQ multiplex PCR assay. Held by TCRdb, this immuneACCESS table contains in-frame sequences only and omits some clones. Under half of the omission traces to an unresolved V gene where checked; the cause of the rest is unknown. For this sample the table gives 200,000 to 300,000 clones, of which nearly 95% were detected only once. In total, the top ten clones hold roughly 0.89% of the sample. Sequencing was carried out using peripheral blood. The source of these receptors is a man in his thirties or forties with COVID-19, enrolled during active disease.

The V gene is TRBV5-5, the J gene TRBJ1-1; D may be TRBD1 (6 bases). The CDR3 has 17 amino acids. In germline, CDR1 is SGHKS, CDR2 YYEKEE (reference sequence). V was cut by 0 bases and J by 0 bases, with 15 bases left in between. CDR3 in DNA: TGTGCCAGCAGCTTGGCACGACAGGTAACGGTGAACACTGAAGCTTTCTTT. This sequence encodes CASSLARQVTVNTEAFF.

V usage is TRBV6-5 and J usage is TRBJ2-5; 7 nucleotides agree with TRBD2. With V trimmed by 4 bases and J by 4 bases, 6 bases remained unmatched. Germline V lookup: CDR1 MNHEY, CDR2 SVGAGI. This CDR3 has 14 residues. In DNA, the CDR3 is TGTGCCAGCAGTTGGGGAGGGCGGTCAGAGACCCAGTACTTC. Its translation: CASSWGGRSETQYF.

The CDR3 nucleotides read TGTGCCAGCAGCCCGGGACAGGATGAAAAACTGTTTTTT. Protein sequence: CASSPGQDEKLFF. The chain joins TRBV11-2 to TRBJ1-4; 8 bases fit TRBD1. Germline V gene lookup returns CDR1 SGHAT and CDR2 FQNNGV. This CDR3 spans 13 amino acids. V trimming: 5 bases; J trimming: 6 bases; junction bases outside the gene matches: 2.

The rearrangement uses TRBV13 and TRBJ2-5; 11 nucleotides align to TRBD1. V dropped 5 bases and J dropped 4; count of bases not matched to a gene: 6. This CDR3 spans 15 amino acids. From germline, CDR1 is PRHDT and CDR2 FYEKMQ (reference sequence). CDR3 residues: CASSHRDRGSETQYF. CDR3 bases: TGTGCCAGCAGCCACCGGGACAGGGGGTCAGAGACCCAGTACTTC. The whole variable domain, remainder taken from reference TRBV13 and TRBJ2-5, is AAGVIQSPRHLIKEKRETATLKCYPIPRHDTVYWYQQGPGQDPQFLISFYEKMQSDKGSIPDRFSAQQFSDYHSELNMSSLELGDSALYFCASSHRDRGSETQYFGPGTRLLVL.

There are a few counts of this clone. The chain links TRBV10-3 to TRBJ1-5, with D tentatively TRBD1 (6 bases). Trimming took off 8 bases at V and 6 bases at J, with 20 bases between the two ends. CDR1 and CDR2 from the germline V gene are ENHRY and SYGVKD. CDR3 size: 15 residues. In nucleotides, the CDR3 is TGTGCCATCTGGGCGGGCGGGGGGCAAGCTCAGCCCCAGCATTTT. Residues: CAIWAGGGQAQPQHF.

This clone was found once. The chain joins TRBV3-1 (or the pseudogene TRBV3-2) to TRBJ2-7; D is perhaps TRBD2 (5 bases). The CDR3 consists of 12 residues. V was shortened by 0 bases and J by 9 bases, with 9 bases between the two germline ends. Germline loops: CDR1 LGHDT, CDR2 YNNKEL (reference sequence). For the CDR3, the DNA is TGTGCCAGCAGCCAAGATGGACGGGGGCAGTACTTC. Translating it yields CASSQDGRGQYF.

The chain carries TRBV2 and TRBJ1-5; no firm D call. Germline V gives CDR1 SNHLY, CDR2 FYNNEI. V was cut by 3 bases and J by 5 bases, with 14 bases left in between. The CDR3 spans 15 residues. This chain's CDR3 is CASSDGTRSHQPQHF. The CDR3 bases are TGTGCCAGCAGTGATGGAACCAGGTCCCATCAGCCCCAGCATTTT.

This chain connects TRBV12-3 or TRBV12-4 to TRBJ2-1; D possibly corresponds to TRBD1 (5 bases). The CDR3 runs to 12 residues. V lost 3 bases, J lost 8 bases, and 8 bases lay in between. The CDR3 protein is CASSFRGYEQFF. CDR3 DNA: TGTGCCAGCAGTTTTAGGGGCTATGAGCAGTTCTTC.

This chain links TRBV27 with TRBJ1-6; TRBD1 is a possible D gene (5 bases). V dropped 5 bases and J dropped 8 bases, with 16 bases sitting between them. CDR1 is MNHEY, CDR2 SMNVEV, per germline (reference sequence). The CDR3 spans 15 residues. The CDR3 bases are TGTGCCAGCAGTCCCCTTCTGGGGCAGGATTCACCCCTCCACTTT. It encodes CASSPLLGQDSPLHF.

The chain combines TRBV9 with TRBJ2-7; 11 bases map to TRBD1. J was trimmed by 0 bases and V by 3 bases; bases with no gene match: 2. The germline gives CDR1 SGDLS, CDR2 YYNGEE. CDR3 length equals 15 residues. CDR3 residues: CASSAGTGGSYEQYF. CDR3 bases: TGTGCCAGCAGCGCAGGGACAGGGGGCTCCTACGAGCAGTACTTC.

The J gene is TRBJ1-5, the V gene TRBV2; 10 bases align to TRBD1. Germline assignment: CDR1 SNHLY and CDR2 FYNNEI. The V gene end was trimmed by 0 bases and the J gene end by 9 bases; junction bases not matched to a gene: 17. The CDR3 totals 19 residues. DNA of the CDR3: TGTGCCAGCAGTGAAGCGGACAGGGGGTTTTACTTCGGACCTATGCCCCAGCATTTT. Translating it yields CASSEADRGFYFGPMPQHF.

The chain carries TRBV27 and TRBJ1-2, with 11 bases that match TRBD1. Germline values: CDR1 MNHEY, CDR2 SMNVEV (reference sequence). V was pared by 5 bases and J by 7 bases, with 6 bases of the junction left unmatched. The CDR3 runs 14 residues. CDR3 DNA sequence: TGTGCCAGCAGTCCCGGACAGGGGGCGTTTGGCTACACCTTC. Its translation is CASSPGQGAFGYTF.

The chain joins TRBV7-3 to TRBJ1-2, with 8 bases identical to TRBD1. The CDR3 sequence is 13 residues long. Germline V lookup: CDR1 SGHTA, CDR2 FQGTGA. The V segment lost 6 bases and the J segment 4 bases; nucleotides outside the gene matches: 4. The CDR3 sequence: CASSPTGGYGYTF. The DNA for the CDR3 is TGTGCCAGCAGTCCTACAGGGGGCTATGGCTACACCTTC.

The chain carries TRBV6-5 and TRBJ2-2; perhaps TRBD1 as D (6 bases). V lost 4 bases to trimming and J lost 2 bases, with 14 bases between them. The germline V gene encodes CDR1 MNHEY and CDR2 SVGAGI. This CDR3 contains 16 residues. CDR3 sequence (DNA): TGTGCCAGCAGTTCTACAGGGTCTTTCAACACCGGGGAGCTGTTTTTT. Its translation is CASSSTGSFNTGELFF.

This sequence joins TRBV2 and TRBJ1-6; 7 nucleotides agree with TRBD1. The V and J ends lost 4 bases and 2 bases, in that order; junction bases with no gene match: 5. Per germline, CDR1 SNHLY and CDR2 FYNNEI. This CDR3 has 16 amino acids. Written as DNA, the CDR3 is TGTGCCAGCAGTGGGGACAGACGCGCCTATAATTCACCCCTCCACTTT. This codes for CASSGDRRAYNSPLHF.

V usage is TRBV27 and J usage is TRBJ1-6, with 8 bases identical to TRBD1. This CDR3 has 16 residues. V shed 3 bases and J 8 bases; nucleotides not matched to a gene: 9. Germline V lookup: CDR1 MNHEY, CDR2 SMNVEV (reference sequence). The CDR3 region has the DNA TGTGCCAGCAGTTTGGCGCCAGGGGGCGTGTATTCACCCCTCCACTTT. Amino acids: CASSLAPGGVYSPLHF.

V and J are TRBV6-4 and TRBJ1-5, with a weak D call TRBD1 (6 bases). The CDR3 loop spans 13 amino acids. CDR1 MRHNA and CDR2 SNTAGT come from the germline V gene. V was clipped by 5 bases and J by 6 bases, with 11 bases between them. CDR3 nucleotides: TGTGCCAGCAGTCAGCGGGGGGCTCAGCCCCAGCATTTT. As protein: CASSQRGAQPQHF.

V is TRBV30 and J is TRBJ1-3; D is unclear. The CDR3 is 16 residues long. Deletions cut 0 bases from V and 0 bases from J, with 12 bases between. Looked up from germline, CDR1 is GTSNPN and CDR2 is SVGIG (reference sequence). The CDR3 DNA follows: TGTGCCTGGAGTGTATCCCTCAGGATCTCTGGAAACACCATATATTTT. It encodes CAWSVSLRISGNTIYF.

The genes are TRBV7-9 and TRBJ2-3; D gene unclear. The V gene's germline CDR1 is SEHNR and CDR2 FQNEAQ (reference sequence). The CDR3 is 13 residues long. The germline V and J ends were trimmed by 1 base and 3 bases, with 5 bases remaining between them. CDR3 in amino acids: CASSLGETDTQYF. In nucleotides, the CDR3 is TGTGCCAGCAGCTTAGGTGAGACAGATACGCAGTATTTT.

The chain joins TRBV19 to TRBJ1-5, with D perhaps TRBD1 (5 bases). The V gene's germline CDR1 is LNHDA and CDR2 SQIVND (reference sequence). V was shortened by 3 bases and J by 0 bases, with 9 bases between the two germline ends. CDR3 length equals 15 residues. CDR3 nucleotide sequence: TGTGCCAGTAGTATGGACATTTATAGCAATCAGCCCCAGCATTTT. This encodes CASSMDIYSNQPQHF.

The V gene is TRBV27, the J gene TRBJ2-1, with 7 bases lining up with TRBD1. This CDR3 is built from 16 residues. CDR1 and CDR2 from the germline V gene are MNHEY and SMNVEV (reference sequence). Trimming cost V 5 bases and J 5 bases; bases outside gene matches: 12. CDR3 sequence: CASSPLWTGRNNEQFF. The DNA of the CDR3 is TGTGCCAGCAGTCCCCTGTGGACAGGCCGGAACAATGAGCAGTTCTTC.

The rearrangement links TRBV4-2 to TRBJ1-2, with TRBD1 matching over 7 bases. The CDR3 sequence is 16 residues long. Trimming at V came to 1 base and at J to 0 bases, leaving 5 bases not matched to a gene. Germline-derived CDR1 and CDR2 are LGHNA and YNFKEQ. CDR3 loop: CASSQGQGTTNYGYTF. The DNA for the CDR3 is TGTGCCAGCAGCCAAGGACAGGGCACGACTAACTATGGCTACACCTTC.

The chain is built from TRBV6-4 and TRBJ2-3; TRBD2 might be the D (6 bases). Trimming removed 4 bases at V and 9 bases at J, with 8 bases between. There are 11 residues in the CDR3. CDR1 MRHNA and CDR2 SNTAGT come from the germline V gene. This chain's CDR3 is CASSVGGTQYF. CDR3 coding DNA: TGTGCCAGCAGTGTCGGGGGAACGCAGTATTTT.

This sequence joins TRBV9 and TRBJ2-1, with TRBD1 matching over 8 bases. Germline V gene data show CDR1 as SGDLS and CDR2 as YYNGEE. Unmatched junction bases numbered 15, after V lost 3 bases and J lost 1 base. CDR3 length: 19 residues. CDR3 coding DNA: TGTGCCAGCAGCGGGGAGGAGACAGGGGACTCCAGTTCCTACAATGAGCAGTTCTTC. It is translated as CASSGEETGDSSSYNEQFF.

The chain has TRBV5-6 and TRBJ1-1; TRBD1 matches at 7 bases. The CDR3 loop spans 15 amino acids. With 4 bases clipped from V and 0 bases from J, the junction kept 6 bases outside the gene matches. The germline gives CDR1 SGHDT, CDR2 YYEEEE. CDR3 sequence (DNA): TGTGCCAGCAGCCGGAGACAGGGCCTGAACACTGAAGCTTTCTTT. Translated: CASSRRQGLNTEAFF. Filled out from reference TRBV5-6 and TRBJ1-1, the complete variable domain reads DAGVTQSPTHLIKTRGQQVTLRCSPKSGHDTVSWYQQALGQGPQFIFQYYEEEERQRGNFPDRFSGHQFPNYSSELNVNALLLGDSALYLCASSRRQGLNTEAFFGQGTRLTVV.

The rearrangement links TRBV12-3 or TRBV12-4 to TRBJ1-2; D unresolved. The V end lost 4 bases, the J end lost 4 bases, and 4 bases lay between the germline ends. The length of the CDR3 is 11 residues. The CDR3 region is CASSSIYGYTF. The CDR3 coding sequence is TGTGCCAGCAGTTCTATCTATGGCTACACCTTC.